This is a list of T cell receptor beta chains from one sample in a study of regulatory T cells in long-lasting Graves disease. One entry per CDR3 protein results from TCRdb running MiXCR on the multiplex PCR reads. The sample records some 370,000 distinct CDR3 sequences, 20% being singletons. Material: peripheral blood mononuclear cells (PBMCs), obtained when the disease was refractory, from a patient treated with antithyroid drugs. The receptors were sampled from a female donor with Graves disease. Each CDR3 is given with its conserved first and last residue. D genes are given only for firm matches. Size is omitted from some rows. Given values are once, few, many or a class for expanded clones.

cdr3_nt: TGTGCCAGTAGAATCCGGACCGACTCACCCCTCCACTTT
cdr3_aa: CASRIRTDSPLHF
j_call: TRBJ1-6
v_call: TRBV19
d_call: NA
cdr3_length: 13
clone_size: many

cdr3_nt: TGTGCCAGCAGTTTATCAGGGGGACTAGCGGGAGGGTGGGACATTCAGTACTTC
cdr3_aa: CASSLSGGLAGGWDIQYF
j_call: TRBJ2-4
v_call: TRBV12-3/TRBV12-4
d_call: TRBD2
cdr3_length: 18
clone_size: once

cdr3_nt: TGCAGTGCCGGGCCGGCAACTAATGAAAAACTGTTTTTT
cdr3_aa: CSAGPATNEKLFF
j_call: TRBJ1-4
v_call: TRBV20-1
d_call: NA
cdr3_length: 13
clone_size: few

cdr3_nt: TGTGCCAGCAGCTTAGTTGCGGGAGGGTGGAATGAGCAGTTCTTC
cdr3_aa: CASSLVAGGWNEQFF
j_call: TRBJ2-1
v_call: TRBV7-9
d_call: TRBD2
cdr3_length: 15
clone_size: NA

cdr3_nt: TGTGCCAGTAGTACAGGGGGAAGTATCGAGACCCAGTACTTC
cdr3_aa: CASSTGGSIETQYF
j_call: TRBJ2-5
v_call: TRBV19
d_call: TRBD1
cdr3_length: 14
clone_size: NA

cdr3_nt: TGTGCCATCAGTGTGTCGAGTATCGGGGGCGGGACTGAAGCTTTCTTT
cdr3_aa: CAISVSSIGGGTEAFF
j_call: TRBJ1-1
v_call: TRBV10-3
d_call: NA
cdr3_length: 16
clone_size: NA

cdr3_nt: TGTGCCAGCTGTCAGGGTGGCACTGAAGCTTTCTTT
cdr3_aa: CASCQGGTEAFF
j_call: TRBJ1-1
v_call: TRBV12-3/TRBV12-4
d_call: NA
cdr3_length: 12
clone_size: many

cdr3_nt: TGTGCCAGTAGTATTGGCCAGACGGGCTACACCTTC
cdr3_aa: CASSIGQTGYTF
j_call: TRBJ1-2
v_call: TRBV19
d_call: NA
cdr3_length: 12
clone_size: few

cdr3_nt: TGTGCCAGCAGCTCCGGACTAGCGGGGTTAGTAGAGACCCAGTACTTC
cdr3_aa: CASSSGLAGLVETQYF
j_call: TRBJ2-5
v_call: TRBV9
d_call: TRBD2
cdr3_length: 16
clone_size: many

cdr3_nt: TGTGCCAGCAGTTTCCCTGGGGTAGGGACTAGCGGGAGGGCTCCCTACGAGCAGTACTTC
cdr3_aa: CASSFPGVGTSGRAPYEQYF
j_call: TRBJ2-7
v_call: TRBV28
d_call: TRBD2
cdr3_length: 20
clone_size: many

cdr3_nt: TGTGCCACCCTAGGGACAGGCCCCTACGAGCAGTACTTC
cdr3_aa: CATLGTGPYEQYF
j_call: TRBJ2-7
v_call: TRBV6-1
d_call: TRBD1
cdr3_length: 13
clone_size: few

cdr3_nt: TGTGCCAGCAGCTTGGGGGCAGGGGGCGGCGACGAGCAGTACTTC
cdr3_aa: CASSLGAGGGDEQYF
j_call: TRBJ2-7
v_call: TRBV5-5
d_call: TRBD1
cdr3_length: 15
clone_size: many

cdr3_nt: TGTGCCAGCAGCTTAACGGACAGGGATGTCTACGAGCAGTACTTC
cdr3_aa: CASSLTDRDVYEQYF
j_call: TRBJ2-7
v_call: TRBV11-1
d_call: TRBD1
cdr3_length: 15
clone_size: many

cdr3_nt: TGTGCCAGCGCCTTCGAAGAGGCCCAGTACTTC
cdr3_aa: CASAFEEAQYF
j_call: TRBJ2-5
v_call: TRBV12-3/TRBV12-4
d_call: NA
cdr3_length: 11
clone_size: NA

cdr3_nt: TGTGCCATCAGTGAGTTTGGCGGGGGGTACAATGAGCAGTTCTTC
cdr3_aa: CAISEFGGGYNEQFF
j_call: TRBJ2-1
v_call: TRBV10-3
d_call: TRBD2
cdr3_length: 15
clone_size: NA

cdr3_nt: TGTGCCAGCAGCTTATTCGGTCGGGAGAGCAATCAGCCCCAGCATTTT
cdr3_aa: CASSLFGRESNQPQHF
j_call: TRBJ1-5
v_call: TRBV7-8
d_call: NA
cdr3_length: 16
clone_size: NA

cdr3_nt: TGTGCCAGCAGTATCCAGGACATTCAGCCCCAGCATTTT
cdr3_aa: CASSIQDIQPQHF
j_call: TRBJ1-5
v_call: TRBV28
d_call: NA
cdr3_length: 13
clone_size: many

cdr3_nt: TGTGCCAGCAGGGACGCTGTTGGCTACACCTTC
cdr3_aa: CASRDAVGYTF
j_call: TRBJ1-2
v_call: TRBV28
d_call: NA
cdr3_length: 11
clone_size: few

cdr3_nt: TGTGCCAGCGCAGCGCCACTCAGGGCTTCCTACGAGCAGTACTTC
cdr3_aa: CASAAPLRASYEQYF
j_call: TRBJ2-7
v_call: TRBV7-2
d_call: NA
cdr3_length: 15
clone_size: many

cdr3_nt: TGTGCCAGCAGCTTGTGGCCGTTGAACACTGAAGCTTTCTTT
cdr3_aa: CASSLWPLNTEAFF
j_call: TRBJ1-1
v_call: TRBV5-6
d_call: NA
cdr3_length: 14
clone_size: NA

cdr3_nt: TGTGCCAGCAGCTTAAGTTGGGGAACCACTGAAGCTTTCTTT
cdr3_aa: CASSLSWGTTEAFF
j_call: TRBJ1-1
v_call: TRBV7-2
d_call: NA
cdr3_length: 14
clone_size: many

cdr3_nt: TGTGCCAGCAGGCAGGGGGCAGGCCCGGGGGAGACCCAGTACTTC
cdr3_aa: CASRQGAGPGETQYF
j_call: TRBJ2-5
v_call: TRBV12-3/TRBV12-4
d_call: TRBD1
cdr3_length: 15
clone_size: NA

cdr3_nt: TGCAGTGCTAAAGTCCCGGGACTAGCGGGAGTCTACGAGCAGTACTTC
cdr3_aa: CSAKVPGLAGVYEQYF
j_call: TRBJ2-7
v_call: TRBV20-1
d_call: TRBD2
cdr3_length: 16
clone_size: NA

cdr3_nt: TGTGCCAGCAGTGCCGGACAGGTTACGAGCTCCTACGAGCAGTACTTC
cdr3_aa: CASSAGQVTSSYEQYF
j_call: TRBJ2-7
v_call: TRBV2
d_call: TRBD1
cdr3_length: 16
clone_size: many

cdr3_nt: TGTGCCAGCAGCCAAGAAGATACGCAGTATTTT
cdr3_aa: CASSQEDTQYF
j_call: TRBJ2-3
v_call: TRBV7-2
d_call: NA
cdr3_length: 11
clone_size: NA

cdr3_nt: TGTGCCAGCAGCGTAGACTCGCAGTCAGAGACCCAGTACTTC
cdr3_aa: CASSVDSQSETQYF
j_call: TRBJ2-5
v_call: TRBV9
d_call: NA
cdr3_length: 14
clone_size: NA

cdr3_nt: TGCAGTGCTAGAGATGTGGGGGCGGGTGAAAAACTGTTTTTT
cdr3_aa: CSARDVGAGEKLFF
j_call: TRBJ1-4
v_call: TRBV20-1
d_call: NA
cdr3_length: 14
clone_size: NA

cdr3_nt: TGTGCCAGCTCACCACCTGACAGAATGTACGAGCAGTACTTC
cdr3_aa: CASSPPDRMYEQYF
j_call: TRBJ2-7
v_call: TRBV18
d_call: NA
cdr3_length: 14
clone_size: many

cdr3_nt: TGTGCCAGCAGAATTAGACAGGGAATGAACACTGAAGCTTTCTTT
cdr3_aa: CASRIRQGMNTEAFF
j_call: TRBJ1-1
v_call: TRBV2
d_call: TRBD1
cdr3_length: 15
clone_size: many

cdr3_nt: TGTGCCAGCAGCGCAACGTCCGGGACTAGCGCGCTGAAGGGCTACGAGCAGTACTTC
cdr3_aa: CASSATSGTSALKGYEQYF
j_call: TRBJ2-7
v_call: TRBV7-2
d_call: TRBD2
cdr3_length: 19
clone_size: many

cdr3_nt: TGCGCCAGCAGCCTGCTCCAGGGAGAGGCCGGGGAGCTGTTTTTT
cdr3_aa: CASSLLQGEAGELFF
j_call: TRBJ2-2
v_call: TRBV5-1
d_call: NA
cdr3_length: 15
clone_size: NA

cdr3_nt: TGCAGTGCTAGAGCAGGGATGGGGCAGCCCCAGCATTTT
cdr3_aa: CSARAGMGQPQHF
j_call: TRBJ1-5
v_call: TRBV20-1
d_call: NA
cdr3_length: 13
clone_size: NA

cdr3_nt: TGTGCCAGCAGCTCCCCCGGGACAGGGATTGAGCAGTACTTC
cdr3_aa: CASSSPGTGIEQYF
j_call: TRBJ2-7
v_call: TRBV7-9
d_call: TRBD1
cdr3_length: 14
clone_size: NA

cdr3_nt: TGTGCCAGCAGTGAAGCGCTTCGACAGGGAACGGACGAGCAGTACTTC
cdr3_aa: CASSEALRQGTDEQYF
j_call: TRBJ2-7
v_call: TRBV2
d_call: TRBD1
cdr3_length: 16
clone_size: many

cdr3_nt: TGTGCCTGCCAAAGGGGGAGCACCGCGGGCGGGGAGCTGTTTTTT
cdr3_aa: CACQRGSTAGGELFF
j_call: TRBJ2-2
v_call: TRBV30
d_call: NA
cdr3_length: 15
clone_size: NA

cdr3_nt: TGTGCCAGCAGTTACATGGGACAGGGCTCCTACGAGCAGTACTTC
cdr3_aa: CASSYMGQGSYEQYF
j_call: TRBJ2-7
v_call: TRBV6-5
d_call: TRBD1
cdr3_length: 15
clone_size: few